This T cell receptor beta chain was recovered during a study of blood T cell repertoires in COVID-19. Study-wide background: Samples of COVID-19 (acute and convalescent) were obtained from the United States, Italy and Spain. T cells, B-cell-depleted T cells, or PBMCs provided the cDNA or gDNA that served as material.

Original processing methods: Reference gene primer amplification gave estimated nucleated cell counts. Sequencing used immunoSEQ multiplex PCR; TCRdb keeps in-frame clones, though not all of them. That table gives V, J and clone size, and the DNA gave D and trimming. The table lists about 270,000 clones, roughly 86% of them singletons. V shed 2 bases and J 5 bases; nucleotides not matched to a gene: 6. The CDR3 is 15 amino acids. Looked up from germline, CDR1 is PRHDT and CDR2 is FYEKMQ (reference sequence). The V call is TRBV13, the J call TRBJ2-3, with 8 bases aligning to TRBD2. The clonotype originates from a woman of 80 years or more with COVID-19, enrolled during active disease. Source material: peripheral blood. The CDR3 loop reads CASSLTRGAQDTQYF. The CDR3 DNA is TGTGCCAGCAGCTTAACGCGGGGGGCCCAAGATACGCAGTATTTT.